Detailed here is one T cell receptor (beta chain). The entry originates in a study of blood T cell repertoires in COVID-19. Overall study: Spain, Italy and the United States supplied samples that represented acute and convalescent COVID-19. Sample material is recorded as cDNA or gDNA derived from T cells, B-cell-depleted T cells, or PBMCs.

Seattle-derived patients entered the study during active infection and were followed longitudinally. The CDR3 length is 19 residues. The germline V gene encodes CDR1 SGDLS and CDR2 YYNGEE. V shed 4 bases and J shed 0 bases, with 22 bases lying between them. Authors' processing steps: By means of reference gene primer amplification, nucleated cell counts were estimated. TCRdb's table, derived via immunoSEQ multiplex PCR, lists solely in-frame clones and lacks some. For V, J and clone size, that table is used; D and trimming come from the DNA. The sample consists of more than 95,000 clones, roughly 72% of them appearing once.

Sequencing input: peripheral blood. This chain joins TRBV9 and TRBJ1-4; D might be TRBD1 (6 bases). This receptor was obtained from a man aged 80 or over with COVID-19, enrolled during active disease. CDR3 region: CASSNPSGGEGATNEKLFF. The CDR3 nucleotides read TGTGCCAGCAGCAACCCCTCAGGCGGGGAGGGGGCAACTAATGAAAAACTGTTTTTT.